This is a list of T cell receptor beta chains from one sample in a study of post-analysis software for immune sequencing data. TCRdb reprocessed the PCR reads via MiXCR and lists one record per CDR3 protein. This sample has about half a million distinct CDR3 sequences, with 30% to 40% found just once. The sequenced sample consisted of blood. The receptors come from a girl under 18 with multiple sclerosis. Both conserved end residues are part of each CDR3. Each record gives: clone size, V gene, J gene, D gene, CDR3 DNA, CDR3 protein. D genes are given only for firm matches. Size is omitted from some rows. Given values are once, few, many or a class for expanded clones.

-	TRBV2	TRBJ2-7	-	TGTGCCAGTGTCCGGGACACAGCCTACGAGCAGTACTTC	CASVRDTAYEQYF
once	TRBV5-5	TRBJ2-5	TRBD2	TGTGCCGGCAGCAAAACTGAACTAGCGTACCAAGAGACCCAGTACTTC	CAGSKTELAYQETQYF
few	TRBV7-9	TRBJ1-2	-	TGTGCCAGCAGCTTGGACCAGCGCGACAGACTCTATGGCTACACCTTC	CASSLDQRDRLYGYTF
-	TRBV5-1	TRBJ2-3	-	TGCGCCAGCAGCTTGGTAGGATCCCACACAGATATGCAGTATTTT	CASSLVGSHTDMQYF
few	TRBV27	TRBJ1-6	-	TGTGCCAGCTCCTCGGGACGGAGCTCCTATAATTCACCCCTCCACTTT	CASSSGRSSYNSPLHF
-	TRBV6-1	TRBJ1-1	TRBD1	TGTGCCAGCGGGGGACAGAAGAACACTGAAGCTTTCTTT	CASGGQKNTEAFF
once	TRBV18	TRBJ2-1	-	TGTGCCAGCTCACGGGATAGTCCCGATGAGCAGTTCTTC	CASSRDSPDEQFF
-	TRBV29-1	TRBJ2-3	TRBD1	TGCAGCGCTCGCGATTGGGACAGGACCACAGATACGCAGTATTTT	CSARDWDRTTDTQYF
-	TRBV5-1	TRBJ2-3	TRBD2	TGTGCCAGCAGCCCTAGCGGGGGAGGCACAGATACGCAGTATTTT	CASSPSGGGTDTQYF
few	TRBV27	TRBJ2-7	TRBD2	TGTGCCAGCAGTTTCGGTATGGGGGGGTCCTCCTACGAGCAGTACTTC	CASSFGMGGSSYEQYF
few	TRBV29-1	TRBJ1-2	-	TGCAGCGTTATGGGGTATAGCTACACCTTC	CSVMGYSYTF
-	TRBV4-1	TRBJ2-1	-	TGCGCCAGCAGTCAAGTCGAGGGGGGGCTTCCGTATGAGCAGTTCTTC	CASSQVEGGLPYEQFF
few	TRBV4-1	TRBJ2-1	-	TGCGCCAGCAGCCATGGGACCGACCCAAGTAAATACAATGAGCAGTTCTTC	CASSHGTDPSKYNEQFF
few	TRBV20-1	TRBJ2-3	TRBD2	TGCAGTGCTAGGGGTAGCGGGGGTGCGGATACGCAGTATTTT	CSARGSGGADTQYF
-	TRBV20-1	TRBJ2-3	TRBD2	TGCAGTGCTCCTGCCAGAGGGGCTAGCGGGGACACAGATACGCAGTATTTT	CSAPARGASGDTDTQYF
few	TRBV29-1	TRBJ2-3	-	TGCAGCGTTGAAGAGGTGGGGACGGTCACAGATACGCAGTATTTT	CSVEEVGTVTDTQYF